The entry below describes one T cell receptor (beta chain). Its antigen is as yet unknown. MiXCR, run by TCRdb on the reads, gives a single entry per CDR3 protein. Of roughly 570,000 distinct CDR3 sequences listed, over 35% are singletons. This sample was included in a study of T cell repertoires in cytomegalovirus infection. Study-level background: An indication of both CMV infection and matching HLA type came from public TCR beta signatures.

Germline V CDR1 and CDR2: SGHNT, YYREEE (reference sequence). The ends lost 3 bases at V and 4 bases at J; junction bases unmatched: 10. CDR3 length: 17 residues. Findings and caveats of the study: Adding up the frequency of public TCR beta families identified people who carried CMV plus the relevant HLA.

The rearrangement uses TRBV5-4 and TRBJ2-2; 9 bases are shared with TRBD1. Sequences were derived from cultured PBMCs, sampled from culture after CMV antigen stimulation. The TCR originated in a human donor in good health (CMV status not recorded). Some clones in this sample may be carry-over from other donors' samples. The CDR3 coding sequence is TGTGCCAGCAGCTCCCCCGAACAGGGGGCTACCACCGGGGAGCTGTTTTTT. This translates into CASSSPEQGATTGELFF.